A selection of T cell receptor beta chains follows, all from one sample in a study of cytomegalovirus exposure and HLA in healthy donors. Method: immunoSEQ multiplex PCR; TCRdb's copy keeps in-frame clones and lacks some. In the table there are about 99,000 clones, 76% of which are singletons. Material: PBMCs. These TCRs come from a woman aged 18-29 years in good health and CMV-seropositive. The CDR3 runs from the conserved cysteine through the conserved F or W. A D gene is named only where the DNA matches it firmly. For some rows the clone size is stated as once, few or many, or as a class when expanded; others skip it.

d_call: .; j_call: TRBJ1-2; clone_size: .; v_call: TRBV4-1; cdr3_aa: CASSPPRGYGYTF; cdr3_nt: TGCGCCAGCAGCCCACCTCGAGGGTATGGCTACACCTTC
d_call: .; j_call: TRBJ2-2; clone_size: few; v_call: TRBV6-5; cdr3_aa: CASGLNTGELFF; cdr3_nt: TGTGCCAGCGGGCTTAACACCGGGGAGCTGTTTTTT
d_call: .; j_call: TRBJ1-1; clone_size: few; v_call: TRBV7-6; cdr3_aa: CASSLSFKGEAFF; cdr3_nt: TGTGCCAGCAGCTTAAGCTTCAAGGGGGAAGCTTTCTTT
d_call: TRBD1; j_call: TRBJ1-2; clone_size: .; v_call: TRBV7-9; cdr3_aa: CASIFGQDSEGYTF; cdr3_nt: TGTGCCAGCATCTTCGGACAGGACTCGGAAGGCTACACCTTC
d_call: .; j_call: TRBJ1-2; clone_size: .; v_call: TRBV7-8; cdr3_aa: CASSGAANYGYTF; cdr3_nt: TGTGCCAGCAGTGGGGCCGCGAACTATGGCTACACCTTC
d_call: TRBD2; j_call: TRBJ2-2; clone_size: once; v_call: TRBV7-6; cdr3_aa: CASSPLVGEGTGELFF; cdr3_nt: TGTGCCAGCAGCCCTCTCGTGGGGGAGGGGACCGGGGAGCTGTTTTTT
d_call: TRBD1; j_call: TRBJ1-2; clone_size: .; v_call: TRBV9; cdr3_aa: CASSPGQGTF; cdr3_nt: TGTGCCAGCAGCCCGGGACAGGGTACCTTC
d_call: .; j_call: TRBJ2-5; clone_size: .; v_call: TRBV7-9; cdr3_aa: CASSLALGTHREETQYF; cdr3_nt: TGTGCCAGCAGCTTAGCGCTAGGTACGCACAGGGAAGAGACCCAGTACTTC
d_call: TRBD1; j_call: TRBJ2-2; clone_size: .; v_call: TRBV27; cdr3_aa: CASRNPGQANTGELFF; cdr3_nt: TGTGCCAGCAGAAATCCGGGACAGGCGAACACCGGGGAGCTGTTTTTT
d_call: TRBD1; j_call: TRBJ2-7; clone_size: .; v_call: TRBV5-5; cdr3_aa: CASSLGLGQGYEQYF; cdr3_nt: TGTGCCAGCAGCTTGGGGTTGGGACAGGGCTACGAGCAGTACTTC
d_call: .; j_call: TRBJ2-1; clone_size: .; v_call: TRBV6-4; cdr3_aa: CASSDSTRSNEQFF; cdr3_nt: TGTGCCAGCAGTGACTCAACTAGAAGCAATGAGCAGTTCTTC
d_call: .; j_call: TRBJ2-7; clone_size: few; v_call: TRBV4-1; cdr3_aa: CASSQGGVTRFYEQYF; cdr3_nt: TGCGCCAGCAGCCAAGGAGGTGTTACACGATTCTACGAGCAGTACTTC
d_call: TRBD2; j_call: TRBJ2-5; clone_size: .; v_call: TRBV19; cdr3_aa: CASSIRGVRPQETQYF; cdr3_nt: TGTGCCAGTAGTATACGGGGGGTCAGACCTCAAGAGACCCAGTACTTC
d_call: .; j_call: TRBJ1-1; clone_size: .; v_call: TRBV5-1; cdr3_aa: CASSLFSRLNTEAFF; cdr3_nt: TGCGCCAGCAGCTTGTTCTCGAGGCTGAACACTGAAGCTTTCTTT
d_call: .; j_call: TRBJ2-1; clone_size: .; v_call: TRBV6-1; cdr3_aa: CASSEGGYNEQFF; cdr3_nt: TGTGCCAGCAGTGAAGGAGGTTACAATGAGCAGTTCTTC
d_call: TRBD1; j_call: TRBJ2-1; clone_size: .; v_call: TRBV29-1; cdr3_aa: CSVPDRVTEQFF; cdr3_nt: TGCAGCGTTCCTGACAGGGTGACTGAGCAGTTCTTC
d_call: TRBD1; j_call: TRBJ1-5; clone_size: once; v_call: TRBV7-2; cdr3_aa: CASSYRGGQPQHF; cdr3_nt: TGTGCCAGCAGCTACAGGGGTGGTCAGCCCCAGCATTTT
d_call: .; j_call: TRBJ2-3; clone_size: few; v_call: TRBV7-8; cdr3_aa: CASFSGTSTDTQYF; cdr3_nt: TGTGCCAGCTTCTCCGGGACTAGCACAGATACGCAGTATTTT
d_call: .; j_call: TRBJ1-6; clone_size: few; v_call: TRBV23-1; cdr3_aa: CASSQSGGNSPLHF; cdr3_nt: TGCGCCAGCAGTCAATCGGGGGGGAATTCACCCCTCCACTTT
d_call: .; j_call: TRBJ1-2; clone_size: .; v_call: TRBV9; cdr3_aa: CASSAQGGAHTF; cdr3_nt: TGTGCCAGCAGCGCCCAGGGAGGGGCCCACACCTTC
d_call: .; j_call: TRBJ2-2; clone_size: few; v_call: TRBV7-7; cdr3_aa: CASSPQGTGELFF; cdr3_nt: TGTGCCAGCAGCCCACAGGGAACCGGGGAGCTGTTTTTT
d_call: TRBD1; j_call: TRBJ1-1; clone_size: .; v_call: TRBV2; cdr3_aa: CASSGETGINTEAFF; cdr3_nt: TGTGCCAGCAGTGGGGAGACAGGGATAAACACTGAAGCTTTCTTT
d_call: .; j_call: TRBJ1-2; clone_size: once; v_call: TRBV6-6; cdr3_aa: CASSLAGRDGYTF; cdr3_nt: TGTGCCAGCAGTTTGGCGGGGCGGGATGGCTACACCTTC
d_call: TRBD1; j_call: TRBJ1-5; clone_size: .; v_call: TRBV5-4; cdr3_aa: CASSRQTGTGPYSNQPQHF; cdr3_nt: TGTGCCAGCAGCCGACAGACCGGGACAGGACCTTATAGCAATCAGCCCCAGCATTTT